The 14 T cell receptor beta chains in this list originate from one sample, sequenced in a study of blood T cell repertoires in COVID-19. TCRdb's copy holds only in-frame clones and misses some; the assay was immunoSEQ multiplex PCR. This table holds roughly 25,000 clones, around 60% found once. The material sequenced was peripheral blood. The receptors stem from a man aged 60 to 75 with active or convalescent COVID-19.

CDR3 DNA: TGCGCCAGCAGCTTGGGTCTAGCCGACGAGCAGTACTTC. Encoded protein: CASSLGLADEQYF. The chain recombines TRBV5-1 with TRBJ2-7, with D perhaps TRBD2 (5 bases). The CDR3 runs to 13 residues. Trimming pared 0 bases from V and 5 bases from J, leaving 9 bases between. Germline V gene sequence: CDR1 SGHRS, CDR2 YFSETQ. Variable domain in full (rest from reference TRBV5-1 and TRBJ2-7): KAGVTQTPRYLIKTRGQQVTLSCSPISGHRSVSWYQQTPGQGLQFLFEYFSETQRNKGNFPGRFSGRQFSNSRSEMNVSTLELGDSALYLCASSLGLADEQYFGPGTRLTVT.

The chain recombines TRBV7-9 with TRBJ2-5; 12 positions agree with TRBD2. The germline CDR1 and CDR2 sequences are SEHNR and FQNEAQ (reference sequence). The CDR3 has 17 amino acids. V dropped 5 bases and J dropped 4; count of bases not matched to a gene: 11. The CDR3 bases are TGTGCCAGCAGCCAACTCGGGACTAGCGGGTTTAGAGAGACCCAGTACTTC. Amino acid sequence: CASSQLGTSGFRETQYF.

The rearrangement joins TRBV4-1 to TRBJ2-7, with 10 bases matching TRBD2. CDR1 is MGHRA, CDR2 YSYEKL, per germline. The CDR3 totals 15 residues. The J segment lost 2 bases and the V segment lost 2 bases, leaving 3 bases of the junction unmatched. The CDR3 sequence: CASSQTSGVTYEQYF. The CDR3 DNA follows: TGCGCCAGCAGCCAAACTAGCGGGGTCACCTACGAGCAGTACTTC.

Only one count was recorded for this clone. This chain uses TRBV12-3 or TRBV12-4 with TRBJ1-4; 7 bases agree with TRBD1. CDR3 length: 13 residues. Trimming at V came to 10 bases and at J to 7 bases, leaving 9 bases not matched to a gene. The CDR3 DNA follows: TGTGCCACCCAGACAGGGCTTGGTGAAAAACTGTTTTTT. Translated: CATQTGLGEKLFF.

This clone was observed a handful of times. The rearrangement uses TRBV7-9 and TRBJ1-2; D call uncertain. The CDR3 spans 14 residues. Trimming took off 1 base at V and 6 bases at J, with 12 bases between the two ends. Germline loops: CDR1 SEHNR, CDR2 FQNEAQ (reference sequence). The CDR3 region is CASSLVQTIDGYTF. In DNA form, the CDR3 reads TGTGCCAGCAGCTTAGTACAGACCATTGATGGCTACACCTTC.

This sequence joins TRBV11-3 and TRBJ1-5; 7 bases are a match to TRBD1. Germline values: CDR1 SGHNT, CDR2 YENEEA. The V segment lost 1 base and the J segment 2 bases; nucleotides outside the gene matches: 2. This CDR3 spans 15 amino acids. The CDR3 reads CASSLGGGGNQPQHF. CDR3 DNA sequence: TGTGCCAGCAGCTTAGGAGGGGGCGGCAATCAGCCCCAGCATTTT.

This clone was picked up one time. The rearrangement joins TRBV5-1 to TRBJ1-1; D is unclear. V lost 2 bases and J lost 0, with 8 bases in between. The CDR3 has 14 residues. Per the germline V gene, CDR1 is SGHRS and CDR2 is YFSETQ. CDR3 nucleotides: TGCGCCAGCAGCTTCAACCGAGTGAACACTGAAGCTTTCTTT. Its protein product is CASSFNRVNTEAFF.

This clone qualifies as medium-sized. The chain joins TRBV5-1 to TRBJ2-7; 9 positions agree with TRBD1. The V gene's germline CDR1 is SGHRS and CDR2 YFSETQ. Trimming at V came to 4 bases and at J to 2 bases, leaving 4 bases not matched to a gene. The CDR3 spans 14 residues. The CDR3 nucleotides are TGCGCCAGCAGCCTGGGGACAGGGCCCTACGAGCAGTACTTC. Its protein is CASSLGTGPYEQYF.

The V call is TRBV19, the J call TRBJ1-5; tentative D call: TRBD1 (6 bases). The CDR3 has 15 residues. Deletions cut 5 bases from V and 2 bases from J, with 13 bases between. Germline CDR1 and CDR2: LNHDA and SQIVND (reference sequence). The CDR3 loop reads CASSEQGFGNQPQHF. CDR3 nucleotides: TGTGCCAGTAGTGAACAGGGTTTTGGCAATCAGCCCCAGCATTTT. Looking up the rest from reference TRBV19 and TRBJ1-5 gives the full variable domain: DGGITQSPKYLFRKEGQNVTLSCEQNLNHDAMYWYRQDPGQGLRLIYYSQIVNDFQKGDIAEGYSVSREKKESFPLTVTSAQKNPTAFYLCASSEQGFGNQPQHFGDGTRLSIL.

The CDR3 loop is CASSDGNTQYF. The CDR3 DNA reads as TGTGCCAGCAGTGACGGGAATACGCAGTATTTT. The chain carries TRBV6-1 and TRBJ2-3; possible D gene TRBD2, 5 bases. CDR3 size: 11 residues. The V end was cut by 3 bases, the J end by 7 bases, with 5 bases between. Germline V gene data show CDR1 as MNHNS and CDR2 as SASEGT.

The V gene is TRBV10-3, the J gene TRBJ1-1; 7 bases agree with TRBD1. Trimming removed 5 bases from V and 6 bases from J; junction bases left unmatched: 3. Looked up from germline, CDR1 is ENHRY and CDR2 is SYGVKD. This CDR3 has 12 residues. The CDR3 DNA is TGTGCCATCAGTAAGCAGGGGGCTGAAGCTTTCTTT. Amino acids: CAISKQGAEAFF.

This clone was seen more than once but under ten times. The chain uses TRBV27 and TRBJ1-5; 7 bases map to TRBD1. Trimming removed 6 bases from V and 0 bases from J; junction bases left unmatched: 17. Per germline, CDR1 MNHEY and CDR2 SMNVEV (reference sequence). The CDR3 has 19 amino acids. CDR3 DNA sequence: TGTGCCAGCAGATCGACAGGGCTACTGTTGTACTCTAGCAATCAGCCCCAGCATTTT. This encodes CASRSTGLLLYSSNQPQHF.

V is TRBV9 and J is TRBJ1-4, with 10 bases identical to TRBD1. In germline, CDR1 is SGDLS, CDR2 YYNGEE. This CDR3 is built from 17 residues. The junction had 10 bases not matched to a gene; V was cut back by 4 bases and J by 4 bases. The CDR3 loop is CASSKLGTGDYNEKLFF. CDR3 nucleotide sequence: TGTGCCAGCAGCAAGCTTGGGACAGGGGACTATAATGAAAAACTGTTTTTT.

CDR3 sequence reads: CASSITRAGTEAFF. CDR3 bases: TGTGCCAGTAGTATAACGCGTGCGGGCACTGAAGCTTTCTTT. The chain combines TRBV19 with TRBJ1-1; D not certain. V lost 2 bases and J 4 bases, leaving 11 bases between the germline ends. Germline V lookup: CDR1 LNHDA, CDR2 SQIVND (reference sequence). This CDR3 has 14 residues.